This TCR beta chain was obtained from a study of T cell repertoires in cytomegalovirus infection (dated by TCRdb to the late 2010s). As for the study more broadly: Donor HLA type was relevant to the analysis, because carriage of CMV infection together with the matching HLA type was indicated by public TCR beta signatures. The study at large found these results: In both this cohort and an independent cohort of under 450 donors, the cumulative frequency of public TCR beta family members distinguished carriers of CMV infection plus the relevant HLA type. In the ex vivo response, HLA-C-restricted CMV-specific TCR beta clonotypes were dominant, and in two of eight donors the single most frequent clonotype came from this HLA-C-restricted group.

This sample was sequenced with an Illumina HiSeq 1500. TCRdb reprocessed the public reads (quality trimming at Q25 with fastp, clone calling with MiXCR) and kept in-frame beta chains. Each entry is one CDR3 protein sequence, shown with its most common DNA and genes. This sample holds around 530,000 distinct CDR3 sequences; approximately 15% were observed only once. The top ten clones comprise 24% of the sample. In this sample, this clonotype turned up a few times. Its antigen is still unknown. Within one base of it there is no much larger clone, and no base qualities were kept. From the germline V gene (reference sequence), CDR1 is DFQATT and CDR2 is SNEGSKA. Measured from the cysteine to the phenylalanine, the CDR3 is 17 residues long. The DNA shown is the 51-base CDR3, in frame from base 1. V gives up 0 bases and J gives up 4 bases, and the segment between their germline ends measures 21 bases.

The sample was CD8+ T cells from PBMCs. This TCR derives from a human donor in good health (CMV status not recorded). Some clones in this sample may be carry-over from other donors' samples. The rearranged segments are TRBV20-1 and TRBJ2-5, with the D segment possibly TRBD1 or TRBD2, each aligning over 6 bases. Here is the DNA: TGCAGTGCTAGAGATGGGATCTGGACAGCGGGTTCAGAGACCCAGTACTTC. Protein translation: CSARDGIWTAGSETQYF.